These 21 T cell receptor beta chains were all obtained from the same sample, sequenced in a study of T cells in Graves' hyperthyroidism and ophthalmopathy. The source material, RNA transcripts, was used to amplify TCR beta CDR3 regions. A set of HTBI primers served as the primers for a first-round RT-PCR of the TCR CDR3. In TCRdb, the multiplex PCR reads were re-called with MiXCR into one record per CDR3 protein. This table holds hundreds of thousands of distinct CDR3 sequences, just under 45% found once. Sequencing input: peripheral blood or thyroid tissue (not recorded which). These receptors all come from an adult man with Graves' disease, either hyperthyroidism or ophthalmopathy (not recorded which).

There are many counts of this clonotype. The chain combines TRBV7-2 with TRBJ2-2; D is ambiguous. The CDR3 extends over 12 amino acids. Trimming left V 5 bases short and J 6 bases short, with 7 bases between. The germline V gene encodes CDR1 SGHTA and CDR2 FQGNSA. The DNA for the CDR3 is TGTGCCAGCAGCATAATCGCCGGGGAGCTGTTTTTT. It is translated as CASSIIAGELFF.

The chain uses TRBV28 and TRBJ1-5; D not certain. Germline V CDR1 and CDR2: MDHEN, SYDVKM. The CDR3 runs 14 residues. V was trimmed by 4 bases and J by 2 bases, leaving 9 bases between them. CDR3 sequence reads: CASSWGFGNQPQHF. The CDR3 DNA is TGTGCCAGCAGTTGGGGTTTCGGCAATCAGCCCCAGCATTTT.

The chain links TRBV29-1 to TRBJ1-5, with TRBD1 identical over 12 bases. With 5 bases clipped from V and 11 bases from J, the junction kept 13 bases outside the gene matches. From germline, CDR1 is SQVTM and CDR2 ANQGSEA. The CDR3 has 15 amino acids. The CDR3 here is CSVPTGTGGRETQHF. The DNA of the CDR3 is TGCAGCGTTCCGACCGGGACAGGGGGCCGGGAGACCCAGCATTTT.

This sequence joins TRBV10-3 and TRBJ1-5, with D unresolved. V was trimmed by 2 bases and J by 11 bases, leaving 1 base between them. CDR1 and CDR2 from the germline V gene are ENHRY and SYGVKD. This CDR3 is built from 9 residues. Here the CDR3 reads CAISETQHF. Written as DNA, the CDR3 is TGTGCCATCAGTGAGACCCAGCATTTT.

The chain joins TRBV2 to TRBJ1-1; TRBD1 is a possible D gene (6 bases). The CDR3 covers 17 residues. The V gene's germline CDR1 is SNHLY and CDR2 FYNNEI. Trimming pared 3 bases from V and 3 bases from J, leaving 20 bases between. CDR3 protein: CASSEQQQGHGYTEAFF. CDR3 sequence (DNA): TGTGCCAGCAGTGAGCAACAACAGGGTCATGGCTACACTGAAGCTTTCTTT.

This clonotype was detected many times. The chain is built from TRBV20-1 and TRBJ1-1; the D is unclear. Trimming left V 0 bases short and J 6 bases short, with 17 bases between. Germline CDR1 is DFQATT and CDR2 is SNEGSKA (reference sequence). The CDR3 runs 15 residues. The CDR3 spells CSARDGSGFWAEAFF. As DNA, the CDR3 is TGCAGTGCTAGAGATGGTTCGGGGTTCTGGGCTGAAGCTTTCTTT.

Here the CDR3 reads CSAHLTGRRGGYTF. CDR3 in DNA: TGCAGCGCCCACCTTACAGGGAGACGGGGTGGCTACACCTTC. This chain connects TRBV29-1 to TRBJ1-2, with D possibly being TRBD1 (6 bases). Germline V CDR1 and CDR2: SQVTM, ANQGSEA. The CDR3 covers 14 residues. Trimming cost V 7 bases and J 7 bases, with 22 bases left between them.

The DNA of the CDR3 is TGCAGCCCGAACGCGGGACCGAACACTGAAGCTTTCTTT. Its protein product is CSPNAGPNTEAFF. The chain has TRBV29-1 and TRBJ1-1; D is possibly TRBD1 (5 bases). Between the trimmed V and J ends, which lost 8 bases and 1 base, there was a span of 14 bases. The V gene's germline CDR1 is SQVTM and CDR2 ANQGSEA. The CDR3 length is 13 residues.

This clonotype has more than one count but fewer than ten. This chain uses TRBV6-5 with TRBJ1-3; 9 nucleotides match TRBD1. This CDR3 is built from 16 residues. From germline, CDR1 is MNHEY and CDR2 SVGAGI. The V and J ends lost 5 bases and 4 bases, in that order; junction bases with no gene match: 9. The CDR3 DNA follows: TGTGCCAGCAGTAAGGGACAGGGCACGTCAGGAAACACCATATATTTT. It codes for CASSKGQGTSGNTIYF.

This clonotype was seen only a few times. The chain uses TRBV6-5 and TRBJ1-2; 9 positions match TRBD1. Unmatched junction bases numbered 8, after V lost 0 bases and J lost 3 bases. Germline V CDR1 and CDR2: MNHEY, SVGAGI. The CDR3 spans 17 residues. CDR3: CASSYSMPGQGDYGYTF. The CDR3 DNA is TGTGCCAGCAGTTACTCGATGCCGGGACAGGGCGACTATGGCTACACCTTC.

The CDR3 DNA reads as TGTGCCAGCAGCCCCGGACAGTTGTACTTC. It encodes CASSPGQLYF. The chain joins TRBV7-6 to TRBJ2-7; maybe TRBD1 (6 bases). CDR3 size: 10 residues. Trimming took off 5 bases at V and 12 bases at J, with 11 bases between the two ends. Germline CDR1 and CDR2: SGHVS and FNYEAQ.

This clonotype was found many times. V gene TRBV20-1 combines with J gene TRBJ2-5; the D gene could be TRBD1 or TRBD2 (5 bases each). Per the germline V gene, CDR1 is DFQATT and CDR2 is SNEGSKA (reference sequence). V gave up 7 bases and J gave up 5 bases, with 17 bases separating them. This CDR3 has 13 residues. DNA for the CDR3: TGCAGTGTGCCGGGACCCCGCGGGGAGACCCAGTACTTC. Protein: CSVPGPRGETQYF.

Turning to this clonotype: A much larger clone sits a single nucleotide away, making a read error possible. The gene calls are TRBV15 and TRBJ1-2; D gene ambiguous. Germline lookup yields CDR1 LNHNV and CDR2 YYDKDF (reference sequence). The CDR3 covers 14 residues. V lost 1 base to trimming and J lost 7 bases, with 13 bases between them. The chain's CDR3 is CATSRGAALGGYTF. The DNA of the CDR3 is TGTGCCACCAGCAGAGGTGCGGCTTTGGGTGGCTACACCTTC.

About this clonotype itself: Since a much larger clone is just one base distant, this may be a read error. The V gene is TRBV10-1, the J gene TRBJ2-7; D not certain. Germline V CDR1 and CDR2: WNHNN, SYGVQD (reference sequence). This CDR3 is built from 14 residues. Trimming took 1 base from V and 1 from J, leaving 8 bases between them. The CDR3, as DNA: TGCGCCAGCAGTGAGTACAGTATATCCTACGAGCAGTACTTC. It encodes CASSEYSISYEQYF.

This clonotype came up a few times. Just one base apart from a much larger clone, this may be a read error. The chain has TRBV10-3 and TRBJ2-7; no clear D. There are 11 residues in the CDR3. CDR1 is ENHRY, CDR2 SYGVKD, per germline. The CDR3 region is CASSDLHEQYF. For the CDR3, the DNA is TGTGCCAGCAGTGACCTCCACGAGCAGTACTTC.

CDR3 DNA: TGTGCCATCAGCAGAGACAGGGGGCCTTCACCCCTCCACTTT. This gives the protein CAISRDRGPSPLHF. The chain has TRBV10-3 and TRBJ1-6; 10 bases fit TRBD1. Per germline, CDR1 ENHRY and CDR2 SYGVKD. The length of the CDR3 is 14 residues. V lost 6 bases and J lost 9; bases outside the gene matches: 5.

Only a few counts were recorded for this clonotype. The genes are TRBV2 and TRBJ2-7, with 7 nucleotides matching TRBD2. V dropped 6 bases and J dropped 1; count of bases not matched to a gene: 12. CDR1 SNHLY and CDR2 FYNNEI come from the germline V gene. The CDR3 runs 16 residues. CDR3 bases: TGTGCCAGCAGGGGGGGTGGACTAGGATCTTCCTACGAGCAGTACTTC. This codes for CASRGGGLGSSYEQYF.

The chain employs TRBV7-2 and TRBJ1-4; 7 bases line up with TRBD1. Trimming took 3 bases from V and 0 from J; bases not matched to a gene: 4. The CDR3 totals 16 residues. The germline V gene has CDR1 SGHTA and CDR2 FQGNSA. CDR3 bases: TGTACCAGCAGCTTGGGACAGCTTGCAACTAATGAAAAACTGTTTTTT. Amino acid sequence: CTSSLGQLATNEKLFF.

At least ten counts were recorded for this clonotype. The CDR3 DNA sequence: TGTGCCATCAGTGAAGTGCGTCCCGGACAGGGGAGATCACCCCTCCACTTT. Translation gives CAISEVRPGQGRSPLHF. The chain carries TRBV10-3 and TRBJ1-6, with 9 bases identical to TRBD1. With V trimmed by 3 bases and J by 10 bases, 13 bases remained unmatched. The CDR3 is made up of 17 amino acids. Germline loops: CDR1 ENHRY, CDR2 SYGVKD.

This clonotype appeared many times. The V gene is TRBV24-1, the J gene TRBJ2-2; no definite D call. The CDR3 totals 14 residues. V lost 7 bases to trimming and J lost 1 base, with 9 bases between them. From germline, CDR1 is KGHDR and CDR2 SFDVKD. The CDR3, as DNA: TGTGCCACCAGCTCTAGAGGGAACACCGGGGAGCTGTTTTTT. Protein product: CATSSRGNTGELFF.

The chain recombines TRBV19 with TRBJ1-4, with 7 bases aligning to TRBD1. This CDR3 region has 12 residues. Germline V gene sequence: CDR1 LNHDA, CDR2 SQIVND (reference sequence). The trim removed 7 bases at V and 14 bases at J, leaving 10 bases unmatched. The CDR3 sequence is CASTMGGTVLFF. DNA of the CDR3: TGTGCCAGTACCATGGGGGGGACAGTTCTGTTTTTT.